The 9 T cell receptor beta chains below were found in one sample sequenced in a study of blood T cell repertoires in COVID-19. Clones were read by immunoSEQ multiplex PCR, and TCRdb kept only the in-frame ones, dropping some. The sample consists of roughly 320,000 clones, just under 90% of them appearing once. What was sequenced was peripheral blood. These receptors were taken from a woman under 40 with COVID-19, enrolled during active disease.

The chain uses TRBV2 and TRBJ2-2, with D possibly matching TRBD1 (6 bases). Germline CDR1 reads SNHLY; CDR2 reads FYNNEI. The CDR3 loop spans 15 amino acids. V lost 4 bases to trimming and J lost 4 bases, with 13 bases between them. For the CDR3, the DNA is TGTGCCAGCAGTGGACAGGTCAGGAGCACCGGGGAGCTGTTTTTT. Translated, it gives CASSGQVRSTGELFF.

The CDR3 sequence is CASSFTRQETQYF. The DNA for the CDR3 is TGTGCCAGCAGCTTCACCAGACAAGAGACCCAGTACTTC. The chain joins TRBV5-5 to TRBJ2-5; D call uncertain. The CDR3 has 13 residues. Germline CDR1 and CDR2: SGHKS and YYEKEE (reference sequence). V was shortened by 2 bases and J by 2 bases, with 7 bases between the two germline ends.

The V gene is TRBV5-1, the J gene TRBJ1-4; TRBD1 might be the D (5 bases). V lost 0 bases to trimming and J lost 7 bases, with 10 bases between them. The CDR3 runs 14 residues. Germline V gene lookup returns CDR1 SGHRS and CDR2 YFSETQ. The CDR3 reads CASSLEGALEKLFF. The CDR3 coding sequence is TGCGCCAGCAGCTTGGAAGGGGCGCTTGAAAAACTGTTTTTT.

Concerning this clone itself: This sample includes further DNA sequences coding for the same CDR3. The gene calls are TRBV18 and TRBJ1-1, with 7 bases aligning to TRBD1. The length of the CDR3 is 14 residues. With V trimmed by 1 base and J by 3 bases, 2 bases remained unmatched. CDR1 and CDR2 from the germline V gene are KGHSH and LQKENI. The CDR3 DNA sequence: TGTGCCAGCTCACCACAGGGGGCAGACACTGAAGCTTTCTTT. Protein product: CASSPQGADTEAFF.

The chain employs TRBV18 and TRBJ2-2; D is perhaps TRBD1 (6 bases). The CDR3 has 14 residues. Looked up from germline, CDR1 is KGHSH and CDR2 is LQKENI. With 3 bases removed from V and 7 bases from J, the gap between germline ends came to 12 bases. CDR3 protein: CASSPWDIRGELFF. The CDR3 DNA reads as TGTGCCAGCTCACCGTGGGACATTCGCGGGGAGCTGTTTTTT. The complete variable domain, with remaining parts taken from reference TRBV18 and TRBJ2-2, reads NAGVMQNPRHLVRRRGQEARLRCSPMKGHSHVYWYRQLPEEGLKFMVYLQKENIIDESGMPKERFSAEFPKEGPSILRIQQVVRGDSAAYFCASSPWDIRGELFFGEGSRLTVL.

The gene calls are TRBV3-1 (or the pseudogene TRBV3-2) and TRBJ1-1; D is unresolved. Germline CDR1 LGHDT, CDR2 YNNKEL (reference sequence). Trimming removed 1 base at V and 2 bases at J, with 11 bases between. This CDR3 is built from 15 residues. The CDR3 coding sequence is TGTGCCAGCAGCCAAGTCGCCGCGGGTAACACTGAAGCTTTCTTT. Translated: CASSQVAAGNTEAFF.

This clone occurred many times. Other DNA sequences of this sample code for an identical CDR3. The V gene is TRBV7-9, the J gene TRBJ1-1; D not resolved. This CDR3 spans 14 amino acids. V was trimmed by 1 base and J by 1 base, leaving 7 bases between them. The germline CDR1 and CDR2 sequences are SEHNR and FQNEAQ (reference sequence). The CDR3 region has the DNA TGTGCCAGCAGCTTAGGCCAGGCGAACACTGAAGCTTTCTTT. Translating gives CASSLGQANTEAFF.

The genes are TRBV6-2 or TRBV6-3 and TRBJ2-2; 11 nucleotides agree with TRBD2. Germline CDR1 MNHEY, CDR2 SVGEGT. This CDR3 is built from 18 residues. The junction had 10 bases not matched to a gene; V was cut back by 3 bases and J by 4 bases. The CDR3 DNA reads TGTGCCAGCAGTTATCCCTCGACTAGCGGGGTCGCCACCGGGGAGCTGTTTTTT. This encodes CASSYPSTSGVATGELFF.

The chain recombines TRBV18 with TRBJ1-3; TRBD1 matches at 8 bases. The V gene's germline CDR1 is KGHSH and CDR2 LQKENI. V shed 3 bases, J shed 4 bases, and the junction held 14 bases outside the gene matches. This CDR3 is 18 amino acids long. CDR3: CASSPNSVDRGYGNTIYF. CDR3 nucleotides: TGTGCCAGCTCACCGAACTCCGTCGACAGGGGCTACGGAAACACCATATATTTT. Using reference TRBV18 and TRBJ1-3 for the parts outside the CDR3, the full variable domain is NAGVMQNPRHLVRRRGQEARLRCSPMKGHSHVYWYRQLPEEGLKFMVYLQKENIIDESGMPKERFSAEFPKEGPSILRIQQVVRGDSAAYFCASSPNSVDRGYGNTIYFGEGSWLTVV.